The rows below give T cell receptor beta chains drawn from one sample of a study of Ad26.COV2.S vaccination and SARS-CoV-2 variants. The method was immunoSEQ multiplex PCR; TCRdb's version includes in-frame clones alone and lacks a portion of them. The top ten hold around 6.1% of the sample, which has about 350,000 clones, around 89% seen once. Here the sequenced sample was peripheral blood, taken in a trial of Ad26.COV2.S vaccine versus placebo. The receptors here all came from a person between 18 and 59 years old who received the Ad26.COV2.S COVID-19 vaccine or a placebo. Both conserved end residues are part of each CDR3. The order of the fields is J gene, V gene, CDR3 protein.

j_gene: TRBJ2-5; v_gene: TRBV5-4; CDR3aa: CASSIGGRGVQYF
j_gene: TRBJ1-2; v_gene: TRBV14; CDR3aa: CASSQVLGTYYGYTF
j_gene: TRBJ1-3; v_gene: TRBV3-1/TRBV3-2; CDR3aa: CASSQDTGTGNTIYF
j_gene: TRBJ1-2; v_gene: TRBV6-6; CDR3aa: CASSYGQGVNYGYTF
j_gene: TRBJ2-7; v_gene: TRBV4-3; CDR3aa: CASSQDLGRTGKNEQYF
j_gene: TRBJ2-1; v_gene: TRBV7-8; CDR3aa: CASSLGVGVRYNEQFF
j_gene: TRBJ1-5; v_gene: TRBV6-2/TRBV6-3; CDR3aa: CASSYPKARSGGAGNQPQHF
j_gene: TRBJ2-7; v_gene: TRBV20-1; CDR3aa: CSASLGLAGGGGDEQYF
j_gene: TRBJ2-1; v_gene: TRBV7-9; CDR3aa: CASSFYQGQAGEQFF
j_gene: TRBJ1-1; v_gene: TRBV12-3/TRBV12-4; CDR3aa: CASTLDRDTEAFF
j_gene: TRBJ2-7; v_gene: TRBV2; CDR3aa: CASTVLTSEQYF
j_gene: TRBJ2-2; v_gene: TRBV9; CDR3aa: CASSVTAKTGELFF
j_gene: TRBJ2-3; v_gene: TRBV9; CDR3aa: CASSVGQGVGTDTQYF
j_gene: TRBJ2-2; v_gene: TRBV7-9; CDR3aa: CASSLARSGVGATGELFF
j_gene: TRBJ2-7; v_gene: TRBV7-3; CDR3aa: CASSLTQGAYEQYF
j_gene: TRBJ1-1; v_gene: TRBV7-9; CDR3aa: CASSFGGQLNTEAFF
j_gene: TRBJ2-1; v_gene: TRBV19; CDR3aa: CASSMPRGLAGWNEQFF
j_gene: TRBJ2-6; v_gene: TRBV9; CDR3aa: CASSVTYRVGGASGANVLTF
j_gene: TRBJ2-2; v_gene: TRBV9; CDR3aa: CASSVDSGELFF
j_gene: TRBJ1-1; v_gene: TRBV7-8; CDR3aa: CASSQDKNTEAFF
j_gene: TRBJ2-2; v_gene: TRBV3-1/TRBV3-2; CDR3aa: CASSQENTGELFF
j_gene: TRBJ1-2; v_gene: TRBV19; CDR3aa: CASLRTAGDYGYTF
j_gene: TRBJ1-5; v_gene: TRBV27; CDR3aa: CASSPLSRQGQNQPQHF
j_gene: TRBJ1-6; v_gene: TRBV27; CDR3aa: CASSFEGSQNSPLHF
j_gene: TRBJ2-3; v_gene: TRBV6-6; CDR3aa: CASSPNGQSTDTQYF
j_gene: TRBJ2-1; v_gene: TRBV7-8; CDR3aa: CASSLDLAGGFSEQFF
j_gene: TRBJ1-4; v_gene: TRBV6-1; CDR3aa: CASSVREDATNEKLFF
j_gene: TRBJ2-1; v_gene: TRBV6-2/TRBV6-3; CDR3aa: CASSYGLAGSYNEQFF
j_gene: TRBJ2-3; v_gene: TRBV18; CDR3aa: CASSPLGTSGKRDTQYF
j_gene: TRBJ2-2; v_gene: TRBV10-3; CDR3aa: CAISSSGGASGELFF
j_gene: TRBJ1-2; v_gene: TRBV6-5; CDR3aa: CASSYSYGGLYGYTF
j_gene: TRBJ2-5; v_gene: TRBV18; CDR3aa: CASSPRLAGGYQETQYF
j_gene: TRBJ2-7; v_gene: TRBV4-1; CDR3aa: CASSQPGLSNSYEQYF
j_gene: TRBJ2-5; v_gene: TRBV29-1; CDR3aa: CSVPMGGASPETQYF
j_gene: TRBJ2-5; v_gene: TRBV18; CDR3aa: CASSPRAGGGETQYF
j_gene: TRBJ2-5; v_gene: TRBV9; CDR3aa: CASSPPGGRAQETQYF
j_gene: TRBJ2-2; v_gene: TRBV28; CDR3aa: CASRTGTLNTGELFF
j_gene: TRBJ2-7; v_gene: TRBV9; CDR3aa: CASSVGLAGEREQYF
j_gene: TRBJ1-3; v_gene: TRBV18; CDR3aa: CASSPDQRSGNTIYF
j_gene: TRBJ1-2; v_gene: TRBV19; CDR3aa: CASSQTQGINYGYTF
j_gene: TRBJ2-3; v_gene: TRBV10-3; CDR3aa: CAISEGRDTDTQYF
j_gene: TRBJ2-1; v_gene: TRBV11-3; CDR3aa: CASSLARGPINEQFF
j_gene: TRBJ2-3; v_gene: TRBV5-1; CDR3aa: CASSPTYEEEGTDTQYF